A single sample is the source of the 20 T cell receptor beta chains below, sequenced in a study of cytomegalovirus exposure and HLA in healthy donors. A multiplex PCR was run with 60 Vbeta primers and 13 Jbeta primers. Sequencing was performed with immunoSEQ multiplex PCR; in TCRdb, only in-frame clones are kept and a portion is missing. The table has tens of thousands of clones, over 90% seen once. Material: PBMCs. Receptors originate from a woman aged 18-29 years in good health and CMV-seronegative.

This clone was picked up one time. Its ends do not fully match the called genes, so a read error is possible. This chain joins TRBV10-3 and TRBJ1-3; the D gene is possibly TRBD1 (5 bases). Per the germline V gene, CDR1 is ENHRY and CDR2 is SYGVKD. The CDR3 covers 16 residues. The CDR3 here is CAISESSKQAGNAIYF. CDR3 in DNA: TGTGCCATCAGTGAGTCTAGTAAACAGGCTGGAAACGCCATATATTTT.

The V call is TRBV23-1, the J call TRBJ1-3, with D perhaps TRBD1 (5 bases). TRBV23-1 is filed as an ORF, its function uncertain. The V and J ends lost 11 bases and 2 bases respectively, with 19 bases between them. CDR3 length: 15 amino acids. The CDR3 bases are TGCGCCGACCTCCATGGGGCCGAGACTGGAAACACCATATATTTT. It translates to CADLHGAETGNTIYF.

The chain employs TRBV28 and TRBJ1-3; 10 bases fit TRBD1. Trimming removed 10 bases from V and 8 bases from J; junction bases left unmatched: 8. From germline, CDR1 is MDHEN and CDR2 SYDVKM. This CDR3 is 13 amino acids long. CDR3 in amino acids: CAKRQGAIYTIYF. DNA for the CDR3: TGTGCCAAACGACAGGGGGCAATTTACACCATATATTTT.

The chain carries TRBV5-6 and TRBJ2-7; perhaps TRBD2 as D (6 bases). V was clipped by 1 base and J by 0 bases, with 14 bases between them. Germline values: CDR1 SGHDT, CDR2 YYEEEE. The CDR3 is 16 residues long. CDR3 in amino acids: CASSLFRTTVSYEQYF. The CDR3 DNA sequence: TGTGCCAGCAGCTTGTTTAGGACTACCGTCTCCTACGAGCAGTACTTC.

J is TRBJ1-3 and V is TRBV28; unclear D gene. The germline V and J ends were trimmed by 7 bases and 6 bases, with 13 bases remaining between them. Germline lookup yields CDR1 MDHEN and CDR2 SYDVKM. The CDR3 consists of 13 residues. The CDR3 is CASISRLSNTIYF. The CDR3 DNA sequence: TGTGCCAGCATCTCCAGGCTCTCAAACACCATATATTTT.

The chain carries TRBV2 and TRBJ1-6; 9 nucleotides line up with TRBD1. Losses at the gene ends were 6 bases for V and 8 bases for J; bases not matched to a gene: 11. Per the germline V gene, CDR1 is SNHLY and CDR2 is FYNNEI. The CDR3 covers 16 residues. The CDR3 loop reads CASRARPGQGDSPLHF. Here the CDR3 DNA reads TGTGCCAGCAGGGCCCGACCGGGACAGGGTGATTCACCCCTCCACTTT.

The chain recombines TRBV9 with TRBJ1-1, with TRBD1 as a possible D gene (6 bases). V was trimmed by 4 bases and J by 4 bases, leaving 14 bases between them. From germline, CDR1 is SGDLS and CDR2 YYNGEE. The CDR3 spans 14 residues. The CDR3 spells CASSQQGWSTEAFF. CDR3 nucleotide sequence: TGTGCCAGCAGCCAACAGGGCTGGAGCACTGAAGCTTTCTTT.

This chain uses TRBV5-6 with TRBJ1-4; D call uncertain. Germline CDR1 and CDR2: SGHDT and YYEEEE. Deletions cut 5 bases from V and 0 bases from J, with 5 bases between. This CDR3 region has 13 residues. The DNA for the CDR3 is TGTGCCAGCAGTCGAGCAACTAATGAAAAACTGTTTTTT. Its translation: CASSRATNEKLFF.

The CDR3 DNA follows: TGTGCCAGCAGCGTGGGACTAGCGGGAGGAGACGAGCAGTACTTC. Residues: CASSVGLAGGDEQYF. The J gene is TRBJ2-7, the V gene TRBV7-8, with 15 bases aligning to TRBD2. With V trimmed by 5 bases and J by 5 bases, 4 bases remained unmatched. The germline V gene has CDR1 SGHVS and CDR2 FQNEAQ. This CDR3 has 15 residues.

The V gene is TRBV4-2, the J gene TRBJ2-6; 14 bases agree with TRBD2. CDR3 length: 18 amino acids. Germline values: CDR1 LGHNA, CDR2 YNFKEQ. With 1 base clipped from V and 2 bases from J, the junction kept 1 base outside the gene matches. The CDR3 DNA sequence: TGTGCCAGCAGCCAAGCGGGACTAGCGGGAGCTGGGGCCAACGTCCTGACTTTC. It encodes CASSQAGLAGAGANVLTF.

V and J are TRBV5-1 and TRBJ2-7; the match to TRBD1 covers 7 bases. Trimming at V came to 5 bases and at J to 0 bases, leaving 8 bases not matched to a gene. Germline V lookup: CDR1 SGHRS, CDR2 YFSETQ. This CDR3 is 15 amino acids long. The CDR3 protein is CASRFNRDSSYEQYF. Written as DNA, the CDR3 is TGCGCCAGCAGATTCAACCGGGACAGCTCCTACGAGCAGTACTTC.

The chain is built from TRBV6-5 and TRBJ2-7, with D possibly TRBD2 on 6 matching bases. The V end was cut by 5 bases, the J end by 3 bases, with 14 bases between. The CDR3 sequence is 14 residues long. The V gene's germline CDR1 is MNHEY and CDR2 SVGAGI. The CDR3 coding sequence is TGTGCCAGCAGTACGGGACTCCCTTTCTACGAGCAGTACTTC. The encoded protein is CASSTGLPFYEQYF.

This chain joins TRBV19 and TRBJ1-2; D gene uncertain. From germline, CDR1 is LNHDA and CDR2 SQIVND (reference sequence). This CDR3 contains 13 residues. Trimming pared 3 bases from V and 6 bases from J, leaving 11 bases between. CDR3 residues: CASSIIEVDGYTF. DNA of the CDR3: TGTGCCAGTAGTATTATCGAGGTAGATGGCTACACCTTC.

For this clone: The same CDR3 is also encoded by other DNA sequences in this sample. This rearrangement joins TRBV29-1 to TRBJ1-2, with TRBD1 as a possible D gene (6 bases). V gave up 6 bases and J gave up 7 bases, with 15 bases separating them. Germline lookup yields CDR1 SQVTM and CDR2 ANQGSEA. The CDR3 has 12 residues. In nucleotides, the CDR3 is TGCAGCGTAGCCTCAGGGGAGGGTGGCTACACCTTC. As protein: CSVASGEGGYTF.

CDR3 protein: CASSPTRDRVYGYTF. The CDR3, as DNA: TGCGCCAGCAGTCCAACCCGGGACAGGGTCTATGGCTACACCTTC. The gene calls are TRBV10-2 and TRBJ1-2; 9 bases agree with TRBD1. Germline CDR1 reads WSHSY; CDR2 reads SAAADI. V shed 5 bases, J shed 4 bases, and the junction held 8 bases outside the gene matches. The CDR3 is 15 residues long.

The chain couples TRBV5-1 to TRBJ2-1; 7 bases fit TRBD2. The length of the CDR3 is 15 residues. The ends lost 6 bases at V and 0 bases at J; junction bases unmatched: 6. CDR1 and CDR2 from the germline V gene are SGHRS and YFSETQ. The CDR3 bases are TGCGCCAGCACTGGTAGCGGGCTCTCCTACAATGAGCAGTTCTTC. Protein: CASTGSGLSYNEQFF.

This sequence joins TRBV11-2 and TRBJ2-1; weak D call: TRBD2 (5 bases). The germline CDR1 and CDR2 sequences are SGHAT and FQNNGV. The CDR3 has 14 residues. V was pared by 0 bases and J by 3 bases, with 6 bases between. The CDR3 DNA follows: TGTGCCAGCAGCTTAGAAAGCGGCTACAATGAGCAGTTCTTC. Residues: CASSLESGYNEQFF.

DNA for the CDR3: TGCGCCAGCAGCCACCCGGGGGAGCGCTCCTACAATGAGCAGTTCTTC. Its protein is CASSHPGERSYNEQFF. This chain joins TRBV4-1 and TRBJ2-1, with a weak D call TRBD2 (6 bases). With 3 bases removed from V and 0 bases from J, the gap between germline ends came to 12 bases. The germline V gene encodes CDR1 MGHRA and CDR2 YSYEKL. This CDR3 is built from 16 residues.

V gene TRBV4-1 combines with J gene TRBJ2-7, with D possibly TRBD2 on 6 matching bases. This CDR3 is 15 amino acids long. Trimming took 4 bases from V and 3 from J, leaving 16 bases between them. The germline CDR1 and CDR2 sequences are MGHRA and YSYEKL. Here the CDR3 DNA reads TGCGCCAGCAGCCCAGAAGGGACTTTACTCTACGAGCAGTACTTC. Translation gives CASSPEGTLLYEQYF.

In nucleotides, the CDR3 is TGCGCCAGCAGCTTGTGGAGGGTAGGGAAGAGTGAAACCCAGTACTTC. It is translated as CASSLWRVGKSETQYF. V gene TRBV5-1 combines with J gene TRBJ2-5; possibly TRBD2 for D (6 bases). The germline V and J ends were trimmed by 1 base and 8 bases, with 21 bases remaining between them. The CDR3 loop spans 16 amino acids. The V gene's germline CDR1 is SGHRS and CDR2 YFSETQ.